The 2 T cell receptor beta chains below come from one sample, sequenced in a study of shared clonotypes between healthy human individuals (dated by TCRdb to 2019 to 2021). Libraries were constructed by the immunoSEQ multiplex PCR assay. TCRdb stores this immuneACCESS table with in-frame sequences only. Part of the clones is absent; in the studies checked, under half of the shortfall reflects unresolved V genes, and no reason is known for the rest. Within this sample are just over 2,000,000 clones, with approximately 94% of them counted one time only. The ten largest clones represent 1.1% of the sample. CD8 naive samples were CD45RO-negative cells positively selected for CCR7, giving a CD45RA+CCR7+ population that excluded TemRA cells. The material sequenced was naive CD8+ T cells sorted from blood. The cell subset or site label on this specimen signifies: CD45RA+CCR7+. The receptor source for this set is a man aged 18 to 35 in good health.

The V gene is TRBV7-9, the J gene TRBJ2-7; D is unresolved. The CDR3 totals 14 residues. Deletions cut 1 base from V and 6 bases from J, with 13 bases between. The V gene's germline CDR1 is SEHNR and CDR2 FQNEAQ (reference sequence). CDR3 sequence reads: CASSLEIGLGEQYF. The CDR3 nucleotides read TGTGCCAGCAGCTTAGAGATTGGCCTAGGCGAGCAGTACTTC.

The chain employs TRBV11-2 and TRBJ2-3; either TRBD1 or TRBD2 may supply D (5 bases each). Germline V CDR1 and CDR2: SGHAT, FQNNGV. With 3 bases removed from V and 1 base from J, the gap between germline ends came to 8 bases. CDR3 length equals 14 residues. The CDR3 nucleotides are TGTGCCAGCAGCTTCATGGGGGGCACAGATACGCAGTATTTT. This sequence encodes CASSFMGGTDTQYF.